This T cell receptor (beta chain) appears in the sequencing data of a study of blood T cell repertoires in COVID-19. TCRdb's copy holds only in-frame clones and misses some; the assay was immunoSEQ multiplex PCR. This sample carries over 150,000 clones, 70% to 85% of them seen once, and the ten largest clones take over 15%. Trimming pared 5 bases from V and 5 bases from J, leaving 16 bases between. This CDR3 contains 15 residues. Germline assignment: CDR1 MNHEY and CDR2 SMNVEV (reference sequence). This sequence joins TRBV27 and TRBJ1-5; perhaps TRBD1 as D (5 bases). Sequencing was done on a sample of PBMCs or T cells enriched from blood (not recorded which). This TCR derives from a woman between 65 and 79 years old in a cohort exposed to, infected with or recovered from COVID-19 (not recorded which). The CDR3 sequence is CASSPNGGWDQPQHF. CDR3 coding DNA: TGTGCCAGCAGTCCTAACGGGGGTTGGGATCAGCCCCAGCATTTT.